These T cell receptor beta chains were read from a single sample in a study of blood T cell repertoires in COVID-19. Generated by immunoSEQ multiplex PCR, the TCRdb table keeps only in-frame clones and is missing some. The sample carries 250,000 to 350,000 clones, 80% to 95% recorded once. The sequencing sample was made of peripheral blood. All receptors derive from a woman aged 30 to 39 with COVID-19, enrolled during active disease. Both conserved end residues are part of each CDR3. A D gene is named only where the DNA matches it firmly. Clone size, where shown, is once, few, many, or a class for clones that have expanded.

d_gene	abundance	v_gene	j_gene	CDR3aa	CDR3nt
-	-	TRBV27	TRBJ2-1	CASSKGLGSYNEQFF	TGTGCCAGCAGCAAGGGGCTAGGGTCCTACAATGAGCAGTTCTTC
-	-	TRBV4-2	TRBJ1-4	CASSRAGPGEKLFF	TGTGCCAGCAGCCGGGCGGGGCCAGGGGAAAAACTGTTTTTT
TRBD2	-	TRBV20-1	TRBJ2-5	CSASPGLAEETQYF	TGCAGTGCTAGTCCCGGACTAGCGGAAGAGACCCAGTACTTC
TRBD2	once	TRBV2	TRBJ2-7	CASNPGVSGRLSSYEQYF	TGTGCCAGCAACCCAGGGGTAAGCGGGAGGTTAAGCTCCTACGAGCAGTACTTC
TRBD1	-	TRBV7-2	TRBJ1-2	CASSLGGTGASLYGYTF	TGTGCCAGCAGCTTAGGAGGGACAGGGGCCTCGCTTTATGGCTACACCTTC
-	-	TRBV6-6	TRBJ2-2	CASSYDLAMNTGELFF	TGTGCCAGCAGTTACGATCTAGCGATGAACACCGGGGAGCTGTTTTTT
-	-	TRBV7-9	TRBJ1-5	CASSLYSGAGQPQHF	TGTGCCAGCAGCTTATACTCAGGGGCAGGGCAGCCCCAGCATTTT
TRBD1	-	TRBV5-1	TRBJ1-4	CASSLTGTGGEKLFF	TGCGCCAGCAGCTTGACCGGGACAGGGGGCGAAAAACTGTTTTTT
-	-	TRBV10-2	TRBJ1-1	CASSVSGAWDTEAFF	TGCGCCAGCAGTGTATCAGGGGCCTGGGACACTGAAGCTTTCTTT
TRBD2	-	TRBV6-4	TRBJ2-1	CANNPRTSHEQFF	TGTGCCAACAACCCCCGGACTAGTCACGAGCAGTTCTTC
-	few	TRBV27	TRBJ1-1	CASSVHRVSEAFF	TGTGCCAGCAGTGTACACAGGGTCTCTGAAGCTTTCTTT
-	-	TRBV2	TRBJ1-5	CVSSAQVRQPQHF	TGTGTCAGCAGTGCACAGGTCCGGCAGCCCCAGCATTTT
-	-	TRBV4-1	TRBJ2-7	CASSQDRAGDTRGFYEQYF	TGCGCCAGCAGCCAAGATCGGGCAGGGGATACTCGGGGATTCTACGAGCAGTACTTC
-	-	TRBV18	TRBJ2-1	CASSPDSGEQFF	TGTGCCAGCTCACCGGATTCGGGGGAGCAGTTCTTC
TRBD2	few	TRBV4-1	TRBJ2-7	CASSSPSGSYEQYF	TGCGCCAGTAGCAGCCCTAGCGGGAGCTACGAGCAGTACTTC
-	-	TRBV5-6	TRBJ1-3	CASSLQYRPNLHF	TGTGCCAGCAGCTTGCAGTACAGGCCTAATCTCCATTTT
TRBD1	-	TRBV5-1	TRBJ1-4	CASSPGTDTTNEKLFF	TGCGCCAGCAGCCCCGGGACAGACACAACTAATGAAAAACTGTTTTTT
TRBD1	-	TRBV5-6	TRBJ2-7	CASSLGQGVYEQYF	TGTGCCAGCAGCCTAGGACAGGGAGTCTACGAGCAGTACTTC
TRBD1	-	TRBV5-1	TRBJ1-1	CASRGQQNTEAFF	TGCGCCAGCCGGGGACAGCAGAACACTGAAGCTTTCTTT
-	-	TRBV2	TRBJ1-2	CASSATQEQAIGYTF	TGTGCCAGCAGTGCGACCCAGGAACAAGCTATTGGCTACACCTTC
TRBD1	-	TRBV28	TRBJ2-7	CASSSPGQPYEQYF	TGTGCCAGCAGTTCCCCGGGACAGCCCTACGAGCAGTACTTC
TRBD2	-	TRBV12-5	TRBJ2-1	CASGSSGGKEHNEQFF	TGTGCTAGTGGATCCTCGGGGGGAAAGGAGCACAATGAGCAGTTCTTC
TRBD1	-	TRBV12-5	TRBJ1-1	CASGLVGTDTEAFF	TGTGCTAGTGGTTTGGTTGGGACAGACACTGAAGCTTTCTTT
TRBD2	-	TRBV7-6	TRBJ2-3	CASSLAHGRGSTDTQYF	TGTGCCAGCAGCTTAGCGCACGGGCGGGGGAGCACAGATACGCAGTATTTT
-	-	TRBV7-3	TRBJ1-6	CASSLNADNSSPLHF	TGTGCCAGCAGCTTAAACGCGGACAATTCTTCACCCCTCCACTTT
TRBD2	-	TRBV7-8	TRBJ2-7	CASSTLAGAYEQYF	TGTGCCAGCAGCACCTTAGCGGGAGCCTACGAGCAGTACTTC
TRBD1	-	TRBV7-9	TRBJ1-5	CASSYDRDQPQHF	TGTGCCAGCAGCTATGACAGGGATCAGCCCCAGCATTTT
TRBD2	-	TRBV7-2	TRBJ2-3	CASSPTSGESDTQYF	TGTGCCAGCAGTCCTACTAGCGGAGAGTCAGATACGCAGTATTTT
TRBD1	few	TRBV11-2	TRBJ1-3	CASSLGDYRGGNTIYF	TGTGCCAGCAGCTTAGGCGACTACAGGGGGGGAAACACCATATATTTT
-	-	TRBV29-1	TRBJ1-3	CSVEGGADSGNTIYF	TGCAGCGTTGAAGGTGGAGCGGACTCTGGAAACACCATATATTTT
-	-	TRBV6-2/TRBV6-3	TRBJ2-1	CASSYGSARFYNEQFF	TGTGCCAGCAGTTACGGGAGCGCTAGGTTCTACAATGAGCAGTTCTTC
-	-	TRBV28	TRBJ2-3	CASVGLPSTDTQYF	TGTGCCAGCGTCGGACTACCTAGCACAGATACGCAGTATTTT
-	-	TRBV4-1	TRBJ1-3	CASSQSQTGNTIYF	TGCGCCAGCAGCCAATCGCAGACTGGAAACACCATATATTTT
-	-	TRBV19	TRBJ2-3	CATTPSGGTGSDTQYF	TGTGCCACCACCCCATCTGGCGGGACGGGTTCAGATACGCAGTATTTT
-	-	TRBV6-2/TRBV6-3	TRBJ2-1	CASSFISNEQFF	TGTGCCAGCAGTTTTATATCGAATGAGCAGTTCTTC
-	-	TRBV3-1/TRBV3-2	TRBJ1-6	CASSQEGRAENSPLHF	TGTGCCAGCAGCCAAGAAGGGAGGGCAGAGAATTCACCCCTCCACTTT
-	few	TRBV5-1	TRBJ1-2	CASSLDQAGYGYTF	TGCGCCAGCAGCTTGGATCAGGCTGGCTATGGCTACACCTTC
-	-	TRBV5-4	TRBJ2-1	CASSSQGQNEQFF	TGTGCCAGCAGCTCCCAGGGGCAGAATGAGCAGTTCTTC
-	-	TRBV19	TRBJ2-1	CASTLGQGTYNEQFF	TGTGCCAGTACCCTAGGTCAGGGTACCTACAATGAGCAGTTCTTC
TRBD2	-	TRBV9	TRBJ2-1	CASSVESGNWNEQFF	TGTGCCAGCAGCGTAGAAAGCGGGAACTGGAATGAGCAGTTCTTC
-	-	TRBV28	TRBJ1-3	CASSLLTGSGNTIYF	TGTGCCAGCAGTTTATTGACGGGGTCTGGAAACACCATATATTTT
-	-	TRBV11-2	TRBJ1-4	CASSFNGGEKLFF	TGTGCCAGCAGCTTCAACGGCGGTGAAAAACTGTTTTTT
TRBD2	-	TRBV25-1	TRBJ2-7	CASTREGSYEQYF	TGTGCCAGCACCAGGGAGGGTTCCTACGAGCAGTACTTC
-	-	TRBV30	TRBJ1-2	CAWRETGRGRNYGYTF	TGTGCCTGGAGGGAAACGGGGCGGGGAAGGAACTATGGCTACACCTTC
-	-	TRBV11-2	TRBJ1-2	CASSLGPLRGYTF	TGTGCCAGCAGCTTAGGCCCGCTGCGAGGCTACACCTTC
-	-	TRBV19	TRBJ1-2	CASSNGQGNYGYTF	TGTGCCAGTAGTAATGGGCAGGGGAACTATGGCTACACCTTC
TRBD1	few	TRBV27	TRBJ1-2	CASSPTPGQGGYGYTF	TGTGCCAGCAGCCCTACTCCGGGACAGGGAGGCTATGGCTACACCTTC
TRBD1	-	TRBV30	TRBJ1-6	CACSRDSNSPLHF	TGTGCCTGCTCCCGGGACAGTAATTCACCCCTCCACTTT
TRBD2	-	TRBV7-9	TRBJ2-1	CASSLAASGGPRSGEQFF	TGTGCCAGCAGCTTAGCCGCTAGCGGGGGACCTCGTTCCGGTGAGCAGTTCTTC
-	-	TRBV10-3	TRBJ1-1	CAITPGGRVTEAFF	TGTGCCATCACTCCGGGGGGGCGGGTCACTGAAGCTTTCTTT
-	-	TRBV5-4	TRBJ1-4	CASSKDRSNEKLFF	TGTGCCAGCAGCAAGGACAGATCTAATGAAAAACTGTTTTTT
-	-	TRBV12-3/TRBV12-4	TRBJ2-7	CASSLVAGNEQYF	TGTGCCAGCAGTTTAGTGGCAGGGAACGAGCAGTACTTC
-	-	TRBV5-8	TRBJ1-1	CASSRQRNTEAFF	TGTGCCAGCAGCCGACAGAGAAACACTGAAGCTTTCTTT
-	-	TRBV27	TRBJ1-2	CASSLGGAGGYTF	TGTGCCAGCAGTTTAGGAGGAGCGGGGGGCTACACCTTC
TRBD1	-	TRBV28	TRBJ2-5	CASSLRQGPETQYF	TGTGCCAGCAGTTTAAGACAGGGACCAGAGACCCAGTACTTC